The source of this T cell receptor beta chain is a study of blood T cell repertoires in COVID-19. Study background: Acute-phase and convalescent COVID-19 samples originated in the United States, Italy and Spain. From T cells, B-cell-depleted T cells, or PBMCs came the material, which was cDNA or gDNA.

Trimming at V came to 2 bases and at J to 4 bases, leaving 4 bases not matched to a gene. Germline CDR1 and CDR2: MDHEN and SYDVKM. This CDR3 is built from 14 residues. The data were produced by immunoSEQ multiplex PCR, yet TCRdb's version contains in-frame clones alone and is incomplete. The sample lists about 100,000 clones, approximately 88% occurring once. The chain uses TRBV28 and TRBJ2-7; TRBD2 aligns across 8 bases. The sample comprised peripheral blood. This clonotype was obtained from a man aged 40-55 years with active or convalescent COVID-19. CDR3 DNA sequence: TGTGCCAGCAGTTTAGGCGGGAGGAGGTACGAGCAGTACTTC. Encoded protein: CASSLGGRRYEQYF.